This T cell receptor beta chain was captured by sequencing in a study of PD-L1 blockade in urothelial cancer. Study summary: Every 3 weeks, patients received intravenous atezolizumab 1,200 mg, beginning 2014. Reported median T cell count for blood samples was around 150,000. Study outcomes and limitations: At 3 weeks on treatment, tumor-associated clones expanded more with durable benefit.

Points on this clone: Its specificity is not known.

Germline-derived CDR1 and CDR2 are ENHRY and SYGVKD. Trimming removed 0 bases at V and 4 bases at J, with 13 bases between. The CDR3 length is 15 residues. Synthetically made TCR analog templates were put into each PCR as spikes. Clones were read by immunoSEQ multiplex PCR, and TCRdb kept only the in-frame ones, dropping some. The repertoire holds 29,000 or so clones, around 87% seen once, with around 2.9% in the top ten. The V gene is TRBV10-3, the J gene TRBJ2-7; D perhaps matches TRBD1 (5 bases). The TCR sequence derives from a man aged 45-65 years with urothelial cancer. The sample consisted of PBMCs, taken around atezolizumab (anti-PD-L1) treatment. The CDR3 DNA is TGTGCCATCAGTGAGTCTCTTGCGACAGCTTACGAGCAGTACTTC. Translated, it gives CAISESLATAYEQYF.